Each of the 20 T cell receptor beta chains below was sequenced from the same sample in a study of blood T cell repertoires in COVID-19. Only in-frame clones appear in the TCRdb table, and some are missing; sequencing was by immunoSEQ multiplex PCR. This sample has approximately 150,000 clones, with 65% to 85% found just once. The sequenced sample consisted of peripheral blood. The receptors originated from a man aged 50 to 59 with active or convalescent COVID-19.

This clone has only one observation. V usage is TRBV5-6 and J usage is TRBJ1-6; 10 bases agree with TRBD1. CDR1 SGHDT and CDR2 YYEEEE come from the germline V gene. J lost 9 bases, V lost 2 bases, and 8 bases had no gene match. CDR3 length: 16 amino acids. CDR3 protein: CASSFDGTGVSSPLHF. Here the CDR3 DNA reads TGTGCCAGCAGCTTTGATGGGACAGGGGTTAGTTCACCCCTCCACTTT. Supplemented by reference TRBV5-6 and TRBJ1-6, the full variable domain reads DAGVTQSPTHLIKTRGQQVTLRCSPKSGHDTVSWYQQALGQGPQFIFQYYEEEERQRGNFPDRFSGHQFPNYSSELNVNALLLGDSALYLCASSFDGTGVSSPLHFGNGTRLTVT.

The chain couples TRBV6-5 to TRBJ2-1; TRBD2 matches 7 bases. The CDR3 covers 15 residues. Germline CDR1 and CDR2: MNHEY and SVGAGI. Unmatched junction bases numbered 9, after V lost 1 base and J lost 9 bases. The CDR3 DNA is TGTGCCAGCAGTTACTATCCTAGCGGTATAGGTGAGCAGTTCTTC. This codes for CASSYYPSGIGEQFF.

This clone was observed a few times. This chain connects TRBV27 to TRBJ1-5; a weak D match, TRBD1 (5 bases). The length of the CDR3 is 16 residues. CDR1 is MNHEY and CDR2 is SMNVEV in the germline V gene (reference sequence). V dropped 0 bases and J dropped 3 bases, with 12 bases sitting between them. CDR3 DNA: TGTGCCAGCAGTTTATCGATAGGGGATCCCAATCAGCCCCAGCATTTT. Protein: CASSLSIGDPNQPQHF.

The J gene is TRBJ2-5, the V gene TRBV3-1 (or the pseudogene TRBV3-2); 7 nucleotides line up with TRBD2. The CDR3 spans 15 residues. Trimming at V came to 0 bases and at J to 5 bases, leaving 6 bases not matched to a gene. Germline V gene data show CDR1 as LGHDT and CDR2 as YNNKEL (reference sequence). The CDR3 protein is CASSQETSKVETQYF. The CDR3 region has the DNA TGTGCCAGCAGCCAAGAGACTAGCAAGGTGGAGACCCAGTACTTC.

V and J are TRBV19 and TRBJ2-3; 9 nucleotides align to TRBD1. Germline V gene sequence: CDR1 LNHDA, CDR2 SQIVND (reference sequence). With 3 bases clipped from V and 5 bases from J, the junction kept 6 bases outside the gene matches. The CDR3 loop spans 15 amino acids. The CDR3 nucleotides read TGTGCCAGTAGTATCCCCGGGACAGGGAAAGATACGCAGTATTTT. It codes for CASSIPGTGKDTQYF.

The genes are TRBV7-7 and TRBJ2-5, with TRBD2 as a possible D gene (6 bases). The V and J ends lost 4 bases and 2 bases respectively, with 14 bases between them. The CDR3 covers 15 residues. The germline gives CDR1 SSHAT, CDR2 FNYEAQ (reference sequence). This chain's CDR3 is CASSSGTGLQETQYF. The CDR3 coding sequence is TGTGCCAGCAGCTCTGGGACTGGCCTACAAGAGACCCAGTACTTC.

The chain is built from TRBV24-1 and TRBJ2-5, with 8 bases matching TRBD1. Germline trimming cut 4 bases from V and 5 bases from J; bases unmatched to any gene: 8. The CDR3 has 15 residues. The V gene's germline CDR1 is KGHDR and CDR2 SFDVKD. The CDR3 DNA follows: TGTGCCACCAGTGAACCCAGGGGGCGTAGGGAGACCCAGTACTTC. Its translation: CATSEPRGRRETQYF.

The V call is TRBV4-1, the J call TRBJ2-3, with a weak D call TRBD1 (5 bases). The CDR3 extends over 15 amino acids. Germline loops: CDR1 MGHRA, CDR2 YSYEKL. Trimming cost V 4 bases and J 6 bases, with 17 bases left between them. In nucleotides, the CDR3 is TGCGCCAGCAGCCCCCAGGGCACCCTGGGGGATACGCAGTATTTT. Its protein is CASSPQGTLGDTQYF.

This chain joins TRBV6-1 and TRBJ2-3, with 8 bases identical to TRBD2. Trimming cost V 2 bases and J 6 bases; bases outside gene matches: 7. The CDR3 loop spans 15 amino acids. Germline CDR1 MNHNS, CDR2 SASEGT. The chain's CDR3 is CASSESTGGVDTQYF. The DNA for the CDR3 is TGTGCCAGCAGTGAAAGTACGGGGGGGGTGGATACGCAGTATTTT.

The chain carries TRBV27 and TRBJ2-1; 14 bases map to TRBD2. Germline V gene sequence: CDR1 MNHEY, CDR2 SMNVEV (reference sequence). V trimming: 7 bases; J trimming: 8 bases; junction bases outside the gene matches: 4. The CDR3 sequence is 14 residues long. Written as DNA, the CDR3 is TGTGCCAGCATCGGACTAGCGGGAGGCTATGAGCAGTTCTTC. Its translation: CASIGLAGGYEQFF.

This clone was seen a few times. The chain uses TRBV5-1 and TRBJ1-3, with TRBD1 identical over 9 bases. From germline, CDR1 is SGHRS and CDR2 YFSETQ. With V trimmed by 5 bases and J by 1 base, 7 bases remained unmatched. The CDR3 runs to 16 residues. CDR3 sequence (DNA): TGCGCCAGCAGAGAACAGGGGGCGATTTCTGGAAACACCATATATTTT. Translated, it gives CASREQGAISGNTIYF.

This clone was detected a few times. The chain has TRBV6-6 and TRBJ2-7, with 10 bases aligning to TRBD2. Germline CDR1 is MNHNY and CDR2 is SVGAGI (reference sequence). The CDR3 runs 17 residues. The junction had 11 bases not matched to a gene; V was cut back by 5 bases and J by 1 base. CDR3: CASSPLLELAGSYEQYF. As DNA, the CDR3 is TGTGCCAGCAGTCCCCTGCTTGAACTAGCGGGATCCTACGAGCAGTACTTC.

CDR3 protein: CSAQRGTRTDTQYF. In DNA form, the CDR3 reads TGCAGCGCTCAGCGGGGGACCCGCACAGATACGCAGTATTTT. The chain is built from TRBV29-1 and TRBJ2-3; the match to TRBD2 covers 8 bases. CDR1 and CDR2 from the germline V gene are SQVTM and ANQGSEA. The CDR3 loop spans 14 amino acids. The trim removed 7 bases at V and 1 base at J, leaving 7 bases unmatched.

This chain links TRBV19 with TRBJ2-3, with 9 nucleotides matching TRBD2. From germline, CDR1 is LNHDA and CDR2 SQIVND (reference sequence). J was trimmed by 2 bases and V by 4 bases; bases with no gene match: 13. This CDR3 contains 18 residues. The CDR3 sequence: CASSTSPGLALDTDTQYF. Here the CDR3 DNA reads TGTGCCAGTAGTACCTCTCCGGGACTAGCCTTAGACACAGATACGCAGTATTTT.

A few counts support this clone. The chain is built from TRBV6-2 or TRBV6-3 and TRBJ2-5, with a possible D match to TRBD1 (5 bases). The V and J ends lost 0 bases and 9 bases respectively, with 14 bases between them. CDR1 and CDR2 (germline): MNHEY, SVGEGT. This CDR3 comprises 14 residues. CDR3 sequence reads: CASSYSGPVRAQYF. The CDR3 DNA is TGTGCCAGCAGTTACTCCGGCCCGGTCAGGGCCCAGTACTTC.

This rearrangement joins TRBV9 to TRBJ2-1, with 12 bases matching TRBD2. V lost 1 base and J lost 0; bases outside the gene matches: 11. Germline V gene sequence: CDR1 SGDLS, CDR2 YYNGEE. CDR3 length equals 20 residues. DNA for the CDR3: TGTGCCAGCAGCGTAAGGGGGGGAGGACTAGCGGGATCCTCCTACAATGAGCAGTTCTTC. Its translation: CASSVRGGGLAGSSYNEQFF.

The chain uses TRBV28 and TRBJ2-7; 13 bases map to TRBD2. Losses at the gene ends were 6 bases for V and 6 bases for J; bases not matched to a gene: 8. Looked up from germline, CDR1 is MDHEN and CDR2 is SYDVKM. This CDR3 spans 15 amino acids. The CDR3 bases are TGTGCCAGCAGAAGGGGACTAGCGGGATTGAGCGAGCAGTACTTC. It translates to CASRRGLAGLSEQYF.

V gene TRBV19 combines with J gene TRBJ2-3; TRBD2 matches 8 bases. The germline gives CDR1 LNHDA, CDR2 SQIVND (reference sequence). Trimming took 4 bases from V and 5 from J; bases not matched to a gene: 8. The CDR3 spans 15 residues. As DNA, the CDR3 is TGTGCCAGTAGTACTGGGCGGCTAGCGGGAGATACGCAGTATTTT. Residues: CASSTGRLAGDTQYF.

The chain couples TRBV29-1 to TRBJ1-1, with D perhaps matching TRBD1 (5 bases). The CDR3 runs to 13 residues. Germline-derived CDR1 and CDR2 are SQVTM and ANQGSEA. V was trimmed by 7 bases and J by 3 bases, leaving 15 bases between them. CDR3 protein: CSALGRGDTEAFF. The CDR3 nucleotides read TGCAGCGCGTTAGGACGGGGGGACACTGAAGCTTTCTTT.

The rearrangement links TRBV7-9 to TRBJ1-2; 7 nucleotides align to TRBD1. The germline V gene has CDR1 SEHNR and CDR2 FQNEAQ (reference sequence). V was clipped by 0 bases and J by 7 bases; unmatched bases: 11. The CDR3 is 16 amino acids. The CDR3 region has the DNA TGTGCCAGCAGCTTAGCGCAGGGGGGCTGGGGTTCTGGCTACACCTTC. It is translated as CASSLAQGGWGSGYTF.